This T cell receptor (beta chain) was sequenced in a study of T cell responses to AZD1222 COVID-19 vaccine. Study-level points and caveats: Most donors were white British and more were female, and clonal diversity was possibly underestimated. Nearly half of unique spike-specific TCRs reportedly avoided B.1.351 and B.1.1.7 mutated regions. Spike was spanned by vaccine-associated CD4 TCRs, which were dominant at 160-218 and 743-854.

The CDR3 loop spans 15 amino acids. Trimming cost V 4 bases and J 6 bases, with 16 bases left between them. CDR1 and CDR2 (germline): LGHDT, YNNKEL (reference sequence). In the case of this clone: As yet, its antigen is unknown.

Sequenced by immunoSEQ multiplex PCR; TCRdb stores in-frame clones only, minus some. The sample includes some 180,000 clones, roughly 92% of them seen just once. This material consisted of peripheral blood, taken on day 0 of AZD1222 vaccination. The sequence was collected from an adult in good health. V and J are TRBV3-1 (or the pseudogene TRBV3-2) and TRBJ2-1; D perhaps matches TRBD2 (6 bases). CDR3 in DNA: TGTGCCAGCAGCCTTAGCGGAAGGAGAATCAATGAGCAGTTCTTC. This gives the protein CASSLSGRRINEQFF.